What follows describes a single TCR beta chain. Its antigen remains unidentified. These data come from a study of T cell responses to AZD1222 COVID-19 vaccine. In the study overall: Timing groups of about 4 and about 12 weeks for second doses were pooled. Findings and limits, study-wide: Samples come after the peak T cell response, not at day 14. Vaccine-associated CD4 TCRs spanned spike, dominant at 160-218 and 743-854. The study found Spike-specific TCR breadth and depth rose after two AZD1222 doses.

Looked up from germline, CDR1 is SGHAT and CDR2 is FQNNGV. The CDR3 runs 15 residues. The V gene end was trimmed by 5 bases and the J gene end by 7 bases; junction bases not matched to a gene: 6. Clones were read by immunoSEQ multiplex PCR, and TCRdb kept only the in-frame ones, dropping some. Of tens of thousands of clones detected, 85% to 90% appear once; the ten largest clones hold 7.5% to 9%. This receptor was taken from an adult in good health. The chain combines TRBV11-2 with TRBJ2-1, with 12 bases identical to TRBD2. The specimen was peripheral blood, collected on day 0 of AZD1222 vaccination. The CDR3 here is CASSQTSGGGNEQFF. DNA of the CDR3: TGTGCCAGCAGCCAGACTAGCGGGGGAGGAAATGAGCAGTTCTTC.